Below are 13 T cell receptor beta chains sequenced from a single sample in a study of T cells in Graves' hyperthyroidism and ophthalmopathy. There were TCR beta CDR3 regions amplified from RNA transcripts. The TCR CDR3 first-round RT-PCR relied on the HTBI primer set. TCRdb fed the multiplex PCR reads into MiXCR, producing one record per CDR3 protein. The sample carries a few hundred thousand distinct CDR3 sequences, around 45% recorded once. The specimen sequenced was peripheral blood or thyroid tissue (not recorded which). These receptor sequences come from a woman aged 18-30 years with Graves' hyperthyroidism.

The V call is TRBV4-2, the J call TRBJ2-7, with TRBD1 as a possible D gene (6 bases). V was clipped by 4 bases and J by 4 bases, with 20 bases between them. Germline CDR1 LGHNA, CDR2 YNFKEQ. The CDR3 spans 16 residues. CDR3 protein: CASSRSFPGEAYEQYF. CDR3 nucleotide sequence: TGTGCCAGCAGCCGATCCTTTCCAGGGGAAGCGTACGAGCAGTACTTC.

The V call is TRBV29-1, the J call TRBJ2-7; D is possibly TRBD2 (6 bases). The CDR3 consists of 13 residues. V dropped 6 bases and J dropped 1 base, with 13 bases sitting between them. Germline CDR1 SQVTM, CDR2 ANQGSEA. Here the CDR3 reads CSVEASASYEQYF. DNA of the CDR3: TGCAGCGTAGAGGCTAGCGCTTCCTACGAGCAGTACTTC.

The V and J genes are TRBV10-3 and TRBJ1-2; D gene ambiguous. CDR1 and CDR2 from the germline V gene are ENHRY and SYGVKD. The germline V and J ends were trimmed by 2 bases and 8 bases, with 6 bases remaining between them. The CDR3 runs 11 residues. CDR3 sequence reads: CAISEVGGYTF. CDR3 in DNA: TGTGCCATCAGTGAGGTGGGAGGCTACACCTTC.

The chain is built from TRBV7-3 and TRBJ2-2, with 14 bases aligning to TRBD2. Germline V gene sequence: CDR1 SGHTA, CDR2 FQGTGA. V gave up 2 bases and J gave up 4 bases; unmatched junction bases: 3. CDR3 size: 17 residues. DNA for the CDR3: TGTGCCAGCAGCTTAGGGACTAGCGGGAGTATCACCGGGGAGCTGTTTTTT. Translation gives CASSLGTSGSITGELFF.

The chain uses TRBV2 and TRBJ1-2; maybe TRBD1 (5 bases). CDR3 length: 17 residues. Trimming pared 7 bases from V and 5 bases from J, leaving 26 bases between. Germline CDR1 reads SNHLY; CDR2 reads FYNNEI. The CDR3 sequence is CASKAQGGADTIYGYTF. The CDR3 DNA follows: TGTGCCAGCAAGGCGCAGGGTGGCGCGGACACCATATATGGCTACACCTTC.

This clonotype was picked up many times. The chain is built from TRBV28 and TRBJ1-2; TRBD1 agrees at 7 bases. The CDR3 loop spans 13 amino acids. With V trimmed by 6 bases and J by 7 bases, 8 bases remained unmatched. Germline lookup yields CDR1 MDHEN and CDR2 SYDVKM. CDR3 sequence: CASRNRGPGGYTF. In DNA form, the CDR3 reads TGTGCCAGCAGAAACAGGGGTCCGGGTGGCTACACCTTC.

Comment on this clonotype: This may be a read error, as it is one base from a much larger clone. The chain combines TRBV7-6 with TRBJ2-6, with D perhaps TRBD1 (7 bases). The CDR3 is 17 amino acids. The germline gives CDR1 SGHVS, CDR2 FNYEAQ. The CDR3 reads CASSQAQGGAGANVLTF. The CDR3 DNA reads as TGCGCCAGCAGCCAAGCTCAGGGGGGTGCTGGGGCCAACGTCCTGACTTTC.

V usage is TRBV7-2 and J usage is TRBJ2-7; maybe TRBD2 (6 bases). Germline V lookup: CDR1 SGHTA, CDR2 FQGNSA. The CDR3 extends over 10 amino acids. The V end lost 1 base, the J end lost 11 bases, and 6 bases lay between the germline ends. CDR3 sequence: CASSLGGKYF. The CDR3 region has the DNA TGTGCCAGCAGCTTAGGCGGGAAGTACTTC.

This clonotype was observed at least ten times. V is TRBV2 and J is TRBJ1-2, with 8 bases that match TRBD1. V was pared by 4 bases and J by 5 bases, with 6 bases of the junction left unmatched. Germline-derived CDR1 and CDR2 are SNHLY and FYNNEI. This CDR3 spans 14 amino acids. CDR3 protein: CASSAGTGVYGYTF. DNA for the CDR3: TGTGCCAGCAGTGCCGGGACAGGTGTTTATGGCTACACCTTC.

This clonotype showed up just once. The CDR3 DNA is TGTGCCAGCAGCTTATCCCGAGACAGGGGCCTACCCGAGCAGTACTTC. Translated, it gives CASSLSRDRGLPEQYF. The V gene is TRBV7-3, the J gene TRBJ2-7; 8 bases line up with TRBD1. From germline, CDR1 is SGHTA and CDR2 FQGTGA. This CDR3 comprises 16 residues. V dropped 2 bases and J dropped 6; count of bases not matched to a gene: 12.

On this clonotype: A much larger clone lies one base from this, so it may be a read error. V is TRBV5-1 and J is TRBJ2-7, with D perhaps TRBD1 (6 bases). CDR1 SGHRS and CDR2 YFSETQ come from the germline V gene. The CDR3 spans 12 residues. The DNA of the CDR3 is TGCGCCAGCAGCTCACAGGGCCACGAGCGGTACTTC. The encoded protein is CASSSQGHERYF.

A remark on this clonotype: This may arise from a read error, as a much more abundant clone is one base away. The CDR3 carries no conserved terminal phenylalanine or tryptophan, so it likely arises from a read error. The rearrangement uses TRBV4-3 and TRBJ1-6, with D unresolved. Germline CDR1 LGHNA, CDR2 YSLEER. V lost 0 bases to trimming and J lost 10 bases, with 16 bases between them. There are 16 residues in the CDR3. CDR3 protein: CASSQEVSSLGSPLHL. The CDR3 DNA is TGCGCCAGCAGCCAAGAGGTGTCCTCACTTGGGTCACCCCTCCACCTT.

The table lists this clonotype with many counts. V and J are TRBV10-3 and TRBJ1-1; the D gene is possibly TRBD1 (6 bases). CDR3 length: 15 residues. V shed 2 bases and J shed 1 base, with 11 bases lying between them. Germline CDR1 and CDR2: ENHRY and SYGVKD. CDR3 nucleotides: TGTGCCATCAGTGAGCGGGGGGCAGGGAACACTGAAGCTTTCTTT. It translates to CAISERGAGNTEAFF.